The rows below give T cell receptor beta chains drawn from one sample of a study of regulatory T cells in long-lasting Graves disease. Each CDR3 protein gets one entry after TCRdb re-called the multiplex PCR reads with MiXCR. Among over 400,000 distinct CDR3 sequences listed, 14% were seen once. The data also belong to a second study, concerning T cells in Graves' hyperthyroidism and ophthalmopathy.

The sequencing used peripheral blood mononuclear cells (PBMCs), collected at new diagnosis, from a patient treated with antithyroid drugs. These receptors were taken from a woman aged 50 to 60 with Graves disease. Both conserved end residues are part of each CDR3. A D gene is named only where the DNA matches it firmly. Clone size is given for some rows only: seen once, a few or many times, or a class if the clone is expanded.

v_call	d_call	clone_size	j_call	cdr3_nt	cdr3_aa
TRBV28	-	few	TRBJ1-5	TGTGCCAGCACCAAAGGGGGGGGGAACAATCAGCCCCAGCATTTT	CASTKGGGNNQPQHF
TRBV7-9	-	-	TRBJ1-5	TGTGCCAGCAGCTTAGGGGGGCCTTGGCAGCCCCAGCATTTT	CASSLGGPWQPQHF
TRBV7-9	-	-	TRBJ2-7	TGTGCCAGCAGCCGGACAGATTTCAACTCCTACGAGCAGTACTTC	CASSRTDFNSYEQYF
TRBV10-3	-	many	TRBJ1-5	TGTGCCATCAGTGAGTCGGGGGGCTCGTACCAGCCCCAGCATTTT	CAISESGGSYQPQHF
TRBV9	TRBD1	few	TRBJ2-7	TGTGCCAGCAGCGAACGTGGACAGGGTAAGGACGAGCAGTACTTC	CASSERGQGKDEQYF
TRBV27	-	once	TRBJ2-2	TGTGCCAGCAGTTTACATGTCGACAGGAACCAGGAGCTGTTTTTT	CASSLHVDRNQELFF
TRBV19	TRBD1	-	TRBJ1-5	TGTGCCAGTAGTGTATTACAGGGGAGCGGGATCAATCAGCCCCAGCATTTT	CASSVLQGSGINQPQHF
TRBV28	-	many	TRBJ2-7	TGTGCCAGCAGTTTAAGGGGTAGCGCCATTAGCTACGAGCAGTACTTC	CASSLRGSAISYEQYF
TRBV30	-	-	TRBJ2-7	TGTGCCTGGAGCAGGGGCTACGAGCAGTACTTC	CAWSRGYEQYF
TRBV5-4	TRBD1	-	TRBJ2-2	TGTGCCAGCAGCTTGAGTGACAGGGGAAACACCGGGGAGCTGTTTTTT	CASSLSDRGNTGELFF
TRBV7-9	-	many	TRBJ1-1	TGTGCCATTCAAGGGGTTTTCACTGAAGCTTTCTTT	CAIQGVFTEAFF
TRBV12-3/TRBV12-4	TRBD1	many	TRBJ2-3	TGTGCCAGCAGGTCTCCTAGAACAGGGGGCGGTGGAGATACGCAGTATTTT	CASRSPRTGGGGDTQYF
TRBV4-1	-	few	TRBJ2-7	TGTGCCAGCAGCCAAGAAGGGGGTTACGAGCAGTACTTC	CASSQEGGYEQYF
TRBV4-1	TRBD1	many	TRBJ2-5	TGCGCCAGCAGCGTGGACAGGGAAGAGACCCAGTACTTC	CASSVDREETQYF
TRBV6-1	TRBD2	many	TRBJ2-1	TGTGCCAGCAGTGAATCGGGGACTAGCGGGAGGCTAACTTACAATGAGCAGTTCTTC	CASSESGTSGRLTYNEQFF
TRBV6-2/TRBV6-3	-	-	TRBJ2-1	TGTGCCAGCAGTGACCTGGGTGAGCAGTTCTTC	CASSDLGEQFF
TRBV6-5	TRBD1	many	TRBJ2-5	TGTGCCAGCAGTTACTCCCCGGACAGGGCTGGGGAGACCCAGTACTTC	CASSYSPDRAGETQYF
TRBV7-9	TRBD2	many	TRBJ2-1	TGTGCCAGCAGCGGACTAGCGGGAGGGCCTTCCTACAATGAGCAGTTCTTC	CASSGLAGGPSYNEQFF
TRBV6-1	-	many	TRBJ1-1	TGTGCCAGCAGTGAATCCTCGGGGGACACTGAAGCTTTCTTT	CASSESSGDTEAFF
TRBV9	-	few	TRBJ2-6	TGTGCCAGCAGCGAGATCCTCGGGCCCGGGGCCAACGTCCTGACTTTC	CASSEILGPGANVLTF
TRBV7-9	TRBD2	many	TRBJ2-3	TGTGCCAGCAGCTTAGCTTTAGCGGGAGAATCAGATACGCAGTATTTT	CASSLALAGESDTQYF